A selection of T cell receptor beta chains follows, all from one sample in a study of control samples from healthy donors and cancer patients. Assay used: immunoSEQ multiplex PCR; TCRdb lists only in-frame clones, some missing. This sample has some 95,000 clones, with about 79% found just once. The sequencing sample was made of blood. The receptors stem from a woman aged 25 to 39 in good health. Each CDR3 is given with its conserved first and last residue.

>TRBV6-6|TRBJ1-3
CASSDGNTIYF
>TRBV10-3|TRBJ1-5
CATGGGNNQPQHF
>TRBV7-2|TRBJ2-5
CASSPNRGQGETQYF
>TRBV3-1/TRBV3-2|TRBJ2-1
CASSQQGVTYNEQFF
>TRBV24-1|TRBJ1-5
CATGYRGRLQPQHF
>TRBV27|TRBJ2-2
CASSGTSGVAGELFF
>TRBV6-6|TRBJ1-3
CASTFQGSGNTIYF
>TRBV30|TRBJ2-5
CAWNPGGRETQYF
>TRBV2|TRBJ1-3
CASRQGTGGGDTIYF
>TRBV3-1/TRBV3-2|TRBJ1-1
CASSQGGAMNTEAFF
>TRBV9|TRBJ1-3
CASSPVRAFSGNTIYF
>TRBV11-3|TRBJ2-7
CASSLAAGTGDLDEQYF
>TRBV7-8|TRBJ2-7
CASSPTRTPGGYYEQYF
>TRBV27|TRBJ1-1
CASSLQENTEAFF
>TRBV10-3|TRBJ2-3
CAISGTSGGVGTDTQYF
>TRBV9|TRBJ1-4
CASSVGTEATNEKLFF
>TRBV7-2|TRBJ2-5
CASSSPRLAGQETQYF
>TRBV5-1|TRBJ1-2
CASSLDGGDYGYTF
>TRBV6-2/TRBV6-3|TRBJ2-5
CASSYFGDREEETQYF
>TRBV5-6|TRBJ1-1
CASSLGDPNTEAFF
>TRBV18|TRBJ2-5
CASSPRASETQYF
>TRBV4-3|TRBJ2-1
CASSRNRGYEQFF
>TRBV19|TRBJ1-5
CASISTGPLTGNQPQHF
>TRBV5-4|TRBJ1-2
CASRETANYGYTF
>TRBV25-1|TRBJ2-5
CASSEPRDRYQETQYF
>TRBV19|TRBJ2-5
CASSPSGDFGTQYF
>TRBV7-8|TRBJ2-7
CASSFRQGAGEQYF
>TRBV6-5|TRBJ1-5
CATKTGEQPQHF
>TRBV12-2|TRBJ1-1
CASRLEGLDGTEAFF
>TRBV14|TRBJ2-3
CASSQEGGLRTDTQYF
>TRBV3-1/TRBV3-2|TRBJ1-3
CASSQGGHGGNTIYF
>TRBV19|TRBJ2-3
CASSLPGDTQYF
>TRBV19|TRBJ2-2
CASSGTGNTGELFF
>TRBV19|TRBJ2-2
CASSRTGLSSGELFF
>TRBV5-4|TRBJ1-2
CASSALTGGIGYGYTF
>TRBV11-2|TRBJ2-1
CASSLDQRNEQFF
>TRBV2|TRBJ2-2
CASSGDVFTGELFF
>TRBV19|TRBJ2-3
CASSTKLSGSAPYF
>TRBV30|TRBJ2-5
CAWNRGQETQYF
>TRBV4-2|TRBJ1-1
CASSQVVETEAFF
>TRBV9|TRBJ1-1
CASSPPPRGAFF